The 11 T cell receptor beta chains given below trace back to one sample, sequenced in a study of blood T cell repertoires in COVID-19. Sequencing used immunoSEQ multiplex PCR; TCRdb keeps in-frame clones, though not all of them. The sample consists of 83,000 or so clones, around 90% of them appearing once. The sample consisted of peripheral blood. All receptors come from a man at least 80 years old with active or convalescent COVID-19.

The chain carries TRBV6-2 or TRBV6-3 and TRBJ2-7; 12 positions match TRBD2. The CDR3 is made up of 18 amino acids. Trimming removed 2 bases from V and 0 bases from J; junction bases left unmatched: 8. Germline loops: CDR1 MNHEY, CDR2 SVGEGT. The CDR3 protein is CASSYNLGLAGTSYEQYV. As DNA, the CDR3 is TGTGCCAGCAGTTACAATCTCGGACTAGCGGGAACCTCCTACGAGCAGTACGTC.

This clone was detected a few times. This sequence joins TRBV11-2 and TRBJ2-2; perhaps TRBD2 as D (6 bases). This CDR3 spans 14 amino acids. Deletions cut 7 bases from V and 6 bases from J, with 15 bases between. Per germline, CDR1 SGHAT and CDR2 FQNNGV. The CDR3 sequence: CASTFSWGAGELFF. The CDR3 DNA reads as TGTGCCAGCACCTTTTCTTGGGGGGCCGGGGAGCTGTTTTTT.

This chain connects TRBV5-5 to TRBJ1-2; D ambiguous. V was pared by 1 base and J by 0 bases, with 13 bases between. The CDR3 totals 16 residues. Germline loops: CDR1 SGHKS, CDR2 YYEKEE (reference sequence). The CDR3 DNA follows: TGTGCCAGCAGCTTGTCTCCCGGGGAAGCTAACTATGGCTACACCTTC. Its translation: CASSLSPGEANYGYTF.

This chain uses TRBV5-1 with TRBJ1-1; weak D call: TRBD1 (5 bases). CDR1 and CDR2 from the germline V gene are SGHRS and YFSETQ. V lost 1 base and J 3 bases, leaving 13 bases between the germline ends. The CDR3 runs to 15 residues. The CDR3 DNA follows: TGCGCCAGCAGCTTGCTCAGGGCACGGGACACTGAAGCTTTCTTT. Translated: CASSLLRARDTEAFF.

V is TRBV10-3 and J is TRBJ1-2; D possibly corresponds to TRBD1 (6 bases). The CDR3 runs to 13 residues. Germline-derived CDR1 and CDR2 are ENHRY and SYGVKD. V lost 4 bases and J lost 6, with 12 bases in between. In nucleotides, the CDR3 is TGTGCCATCAGTGGCAGGGGACGGGATGGCTACACCTTC. It encodes CAISGRGRDGYTF.

This clone has just a few counts. The chain has TRBV4-1 and TRBJ2-2; 8 bases fit TRBD1. Germline CDR1 is MGHRA and CDR2 is YSYEKL. The CDR3 has 15 amino acids. Losses at the gene ends were 1 base for V and 8 bases for J; bases not matched to a gene: 6. CDR3 in amino acids: CASSQVPGGRGELFF. CDR3 coding DNA: TGCGCCAGCAGCCAAGTACCAGGGGGCCGGGGGGAGCTGTTTTTT.

The J gene is TRBJ2-7, the V gene TRBV5-4, with 7 bases aligning to TRBD1. Trimming took 7 bases from V and 3 from J; bases not matched to a gene: 1. The CDR3 runs to 11 residues. CDR1 and CDR2 from the germline V gene are SGHNT and YYREEE (reference sequence). The CDR3 loop reads CASQGVYEQYV. CDR3 in DNA: TGTGCCAGCCAGGGGGTCTACGAGCAGTACGTC.

CDR3 sequence (DNA): TGTGCCAGCACCGCCCGGGCTAGCGGGGTTACAGATACGCAGTATTTT. This codes for CASTARASGVTDTQYF. J is TRBJ2-3 and V is TRBV6-4, with 9 bases fitting TRBD2. Germline V gene data show CDR1 as MRHNA and CDR2 as SNTAGT. V trimming: 7 bases; J trimming: 3 bases; junction bases outside the gene matches: 11. This CDR3 has 16 residues.

The chain couples TRBV19 to TRBJ1-1; 8 bases agree with TRBD1. The CDR3 covers 12 residues. J gave up 7 bases and V 5 bases, and 3 bases lay outside the gene matches. Germline V gives CDR1 LNHDA, CDR2 SQIVND (reference sequence). The chain's CDR3 is CASSPDRGEAFF. In nucleotides, the CDR3 is TGTGCCAGTAGTCCCGACAGGGGTGAAGCTTTCTTT.

The rearrangement joins TRBV11-2 to TRBJ2-7, with TRBD1 identical over 7 bases. The V gene end was trimmed by 0 bases and the J gene end by 6 bases; junction bases not matched to a gene: 11. The CDR3 contains 16 residues. CDR1 and CDR2 (germline): SGHAT, FQNNGV. CDR3 residues: CASSLEGGPPPLEQYV. The CDR3 region has the DNA TGTGCCAGCAGCTTAGAAGGGGGCCCACCCCCTCTCGAGCAGTACGTC.

This chain joins TRBV28 and TRBJ2-2; 13 nucleotides line up with TRBD2. Germline CDR1 MDHEN, CDR2 SYDVKM. The CDR3 runs to 18 residues. The junction had 12 bases not matched to a gene; V was cut back by 5 bases and J by 6 bases. The CDR3 DNA reads as TGTGCCAGCAGTCGCCCCGGACTAGCGGGAGTCAGGCCCGGGGAGCTGTTTTTT. Its protein is CASSRPGLAGVRPGELFF.